A single sample is the source of the 23 T cell receptor beta chains below, sequenced in a study of breast tumors, draining lymph nodes, adjacent tissues. TCRdb used MiXCR to reprocess the multiplex PCR reads, holding one entry per CDR3 protein. Of 150,000 or so distinct CDR3 sequences in the sample, more than 25% are singletons; the top ten hold less than 4%. Samples came from axillary lymph nodes draining the breast cancer. The source material was axillary lymph node tissue. These receptors all stem from a female donor with breast cancer. Some clones in this sample may be carry-over from other donors' samples.

With respect to this clonotype: One end of the junction is discordant with germline, which a read error may explain. This chain uses TRBV5-1 with TRBJ1-4; a weak D match, TRBD1 (6 bases). The CDR3 contains 14 residues. Germline V gene data show CDR1 as SGHRS and CDR2 as YFSETQ. The CDR3 spells CASSLEGGREKLFF. In nucleotides, the CDR3 is TGCGCCAGCAGCTTGGAGGGGGGAAGGGAAAAACTGTTTTTC.

In this sample, this clonotype turned up many times. The genes are TRBV20-1 and TRBJ1-1, with 10 bases aligning to TRBD1. The CDR3 is 17 residues long. CDR1 and CDR2 from the germline V gene are DFQATT and SNEGSKA (reference sequence). The junction had 13 bases not matched to a gene; V was cut back by 3 bases and J by 3 bases. The DNA for the CDR3 is TGCAGTGCTAGGCCTCCCGTGGACAGGGGGGGGTACACTGAAGCTTTCTTT. This codes for CSARPPVDRGGYTEAFF.

In this sample, this clonotype turned up many times. The chain joins TRBV3-1 to TRBJ1-6; 7 bases fit TRBD1. The junction had 3 bases not matched to a gene; V was cut back by 0 bases and J by 7 bases. The CDR3 is 15 amino acids. CDR1 LGHDT and CDR2 YNNKEL come from the germline V gene (reference sequence). This chain's CDR3 is CASSQDIRGNSPLHF. The CDR3 coding sequence is TGTGCCAGCAGCCAAGACATCAGGGGGAATTCACCCCTCCACTTT. The entire variable domain, with the rest obtained from reference TRBV3-1 and TRBJ1-6, is as follows: DTAVSQTPKYLVTQMGNDKSIKCEQNLGHDTMYWYKQDSKKFLKIMFSYNNKELIINETVPNRFSPKSPDKAHLNLHINSLELGDSAVYFCASSQDIRGNSPLHFGNGTRLTVT.

Details on this clonotype: Likely a read error: the CDR3 ends without its conserved phenylalanine or tryptophan. The V call is TRBV2, the J call TRBJ1-1; D ambiguous. V lost 6 bases, J lost 2 bases, and 19 bases lay in between. The CDR3 contains 16 residues. The germline V gene encodes CDR1 SNHLY and CDR2 FYNNEI. The CDR3 sequence is CASSETDPGYNTEAFL. For the CDR3, the DNA is TGTGCCAGCAGCGAAACTGACCCGGGATATAACACTGAAGCTTTCCTT.

This clonotype was recorded many times. In DNA form, the CDR3 reads TGTGCCAGCAGCGTCACTACTGATAATGAGCAGTTCTTC. Its protein is CASSVTTDNEQFF. The chain has TRBV9 and TRBJ2-1; D is ambiguous. The CDR3 is 13 residues long. V was shortened by 2 bases and J by 7 bases, with 10 bases between the two germline ends. Per the germline V gene, CDR1 is SGDLS and CDR2 is YYNGEE. Together with reference TRBV9 and TRBJ2-1, the CDR3 gives the full variable domain: DSGVTQTPKHLITATGQRVTLRCSPRSGDLSVYWYQQSLDQGLQFLIQYYNGEERAKGNILERFSAQQFPDLHSELNLSSLELGDSALYFCASSVTTDNEQFFGPGTRLTVL.

This clonotype was observed many times. The gene calls are TRBV2 and TRBJ2-2; TRBD1 matches at 7 bases. Germline V CDR1 and CDR2: SNHLY, FYNNEI. The CDR3 is made up of 15 amino acids. J lost 0 bases, V lost 9 bases, and 7 bases had no gene match. CDR3 bases: TGTGCCAGAGAAACCGGGACAGCGAACACCGGGGAGCTGTTTTTT. It is translated as CARETGTANTGELFF. Full variable domain (remainder filled in from reference TRBV2 and TRBJ2-2): EPEVTQTPSHQVTQMGQEVILRCVPISNHLYFYWYRQILGQKVEFLVSFYNNEISEKSEIFDDQFSVERPDGSNFTLKIRSTKLEDSAMYFCARETGTANTGELFFGEGSRLTVL.

This clonotype was counted once. The chain links TRBV7-9 to TRBJ1-4; tentative D call: TRBD1 (6 bases). The V gene lost 8 bases and the J gene lost 8 bases, with 24 bases spanning the gap. The CDR3 length is 16 residues. Germline-derived CDR1 and CDR2 are SEHNR and FQNEAQ (reference sequence). The CDR3 region has the DNA TGTGCCAGCGCCAAGGGGAGGGGGTCCCCTCGGGAAAAACTGTTTTTT. This encodes CASAKGRGSPREKLFF.

Comment on this clonotype: One junction end disagrees with the germline gene, perhaps due to a read error. The chain recombines TRBV4-1 with TRBJ2-5, with 10 bases fitting TRBD2. CDR3 length: 17 residues. In germline, CDR1 is MGHRA, CDR2 YSYEKL. The CDR3: CASGQVIAGGHTDTQYF. The CDR3 nucleotides read TGCGCCAGCGGCCAAGTGATAGCGGGGGGACATACAGATACGCAGTACTTC.

There are many counts of this clonotype. This chain connects TRBV28 to TRBJ2-7; 15 bases fit TRBD2. Germline CDR1 and CDR2: MDHEN and SYDVKM. J gave up 6 bases and V 5 bases, and 8 bases lay outside the gene matches. This CDR3 spans 16 amino acids. CDR3 region: CASSPGLAGGPGEQYF. The CDR3 region has the DNA TGTGCCAGCAGTCCTGGACTAGCGGGAGGGCCGGGCGAGCAGTACTTC.

On this clonotype itself: A much larger clone lies a single base off, so this may be a read error. V gene TRBV24-1 combines with J gene TRBJ2-1, with D perhaps matching TRBD1 or TRBD2 (9 bases each). The CDR3 covers 22 residues. Germline V CDR1 and CDR2: KGHDR, SFDVKD. CDR3 in amino acids: CATSDLTGGAPTSGRSCNEQFF. The CDR3 bases are TGTGCCACCAGTGATTTGACAGGGGGCGCACCTACCAGCGGGAGGTCCTGCAATGAGCAGTTCTTC.

This clonotype was picked up many times. J is TRBJ1-5 and V is TRBV3-1; D gene ambiguous. V lost 1 base, J lost 4 bases, and 11 bases lay in between. Germline-derived CDR1 and CDR2 are LGHDT and YNNKEL (reference sequence). This CDR3 has 15 residues. As DNA, the CDR3 is TGTGCCAGCAGCCAAGCTTATGCGGGGAATCAGCCCCAGCATTTT. Its translation is CASSQAYAGNQPQHF.

With regard to this clonotype: Because it lacks the conserved phenylalanine or tryptophan at the end, this CDR3 is likely a read error. The chain is built from TRBV5-5 and TRBJ2-3, with D uncertain. The germline CDR1 and CDR2 sequences are SGHKS and YYEKEE (reference sequence). V lost 0 bases and J lost 8, with 7 bases in between. This CDR3 comprises 12 residues. The DNA of the CDR3 is TGTGCCAGCAGCTTGGCTCGGACTACGCAGTATTCT. Translating it yields CASSLARTTQYS.

This clonotype has ten or more counts. The rearrangement joins TRBV4-3 to TRBJ2-7; 8 bases match TRBD2. This CDR3 is built from 15 residues. Looked up from germline, CDR1 is LGHNA and CDR2 is YSLEER. The J segment lost 2 bases and the V segment lost 5 bases, leaving 8 bases of the junction unmatched. CDR3 DNA sequence: TGCGCCAGCAGCATCTCGGGACTAGGTGCCTACGAGCAGTACTTC. This sequence encodes CASSISGLGAYEQYF.

Details on this clonotype: This CDR3 fails to terminate in the conserved phenylalanine or tryptophan, so it likely reflects a read error. J is TRBJ1-6 and V is TRBV7-2; D unresolved. Germline V gene sequence: CDR1 SGHTA, CDR2 FQGNSA. Trimming cost V 4 bases and J 8 bases, with 12 bases left between them. The CDR3 runs 14 residues. In DNA, the CDR3 is TGTGCCAGCAGCTCTGCTCGGCAGGATTCACCCCTCCACCTT. Residues: CASSSARQDSPLHL.

On this clonotype itself: This is likely a read error, given that the CDR3 carries no conserved phenylalanine or tryptophan at its end. The rearrangement joins TRBV4-1 to TRBJ1-4; the D gene is possibly TRBD1 (6 bases). CDR1 is MGHRA, CDR2 YSYEKL, per germline. The CDR3 totals 16 residues. CDR3 DNA sequence: TGTGCCAGCAGCCAAGTCGGGGGCAGAGGGAATGAAAAACTGTTTCTT. Translation: CASSQVGGRGNEKLFL.

The sample holds many counts of this clonotype. The J gene is TRBJ2-7, the V gene TRBV5-5; D might be TRBD1 or TRBD2, each matching 6 bases. The CDR3 is made up of 15 amino acids. From germline, CDR1 is SGHKS and CDR2 YYEKEE (reference sequence). V lost 0 bases, J lost 4 bases, and 14 bases lay in between. Here the CDR3 DNA reads TGTGCCAGCAGCTTGGGTCCGGGGGCGAGATACGAGCAGTACTTC. Encoded protein: CASSLGPGARYEQYF.

The rearrangement uses TRBV30 and TRBJ2-7; the D gene is possibly TRBD2 (6 bases). Trimming took off 1 base at V and 0 bases at J, with 10 bases between the two ends. Germline V lookup: CDR1 GTSNPN, CDR2 SVGIG (reference sequence). CDR3 length: 14 amino acids. The CDR3 region has the DNA TGTGCCTGGAGTGGGGAGGCAAGCTCCTACGAGCAGTACTTC. Protein sequence: CAWSGEASSYEQYF.

This clonotype was detected many times. The chain couples TRBV9 to TRBJ2-7, with a weak D call TRBD1 (6 bases). V shed 4 bases and J shed 5 bases, with 16 bases lying between them. The CDR3 extends over 14 amino acids. Germline V gene data show CDR1 as SGDLS and CDR2 as YYNGEE. CDR3 in amino acids: CASSPPRGTNEQYF. In nucleotides, the CDR3 is TGTGCCAGCAGCCCACCGAGGGGGACAAACGAGCAGTACTTC.

This clonotype was counted a few times. A read error may be the cause here, since a much bigger clone is one base away. Without the conserved terminal phenylalanine or tryptophan, this CDR3 likely stems from a read error. V usage is TRBV7-8 and J usage is TRBJ2-7; D ambiguous. Germline V gene lookup returns CDR1 SGHVS and CDR2 FQNEAQ. Trimming shortened V by 1 base and J by 1 base, and 5 bases separated the two germline ends. CDR3 size: 13 residues. As DNA, the CDR3 is TGTGCCAGCAGCTTAGAGGTTTCCTACGAGCAGTACCTC. Its protein is CASSLEVSYEQYL.

The CDR3 DNA follows: TGTGCCAGCAGTGACGACCCCCAGCGGGGGTACACAGATACGCAGTATTTT. It is translated as CASSDDPQRGYTDTQYF. This sequence joins TRBV6-4 and TRBJ2-3; the match to TRBD2 covers 8 bases. Trimming cost V 2 bases and J 2 bases; bases outside gene matches: 9. Germline assignment: CDR1 MRHNA and CDR2 SNTAGT. There are 17 residues in the CDR3.

To note about this clonotype: A much larger clonotype is one base distant, so this may be a read error. The conserved final phenylalanine or tryptophan is absent from the CDR3, which likely points to a read error. This chain links TRBV7-3 with TRBJ1-5, with D possibly being TRBD1 (6 bases). V was pared by 6 bases and J by 6 bases, with 18 bases between. Per the germline V gene, CDR1 is SGHTA and CDR2 is FQGTGA. This CDR3 contains 15 residues. CDR3 nucleotide sequence: TGTGCCAGCAGTTTTCGTGGGGGGCGAGGTCAGCCCCAGCATCTT. This codes for CASSFRGGRGQPQHL.

This clonotype appeared many times. The chain recombines TRBV6-1 with TRBJ2-7; 7 positions agree with TRBD2. Trimming cost V 7 bases and J 9 bases; bases outside gene matches: 9. The CDR3 consists of 12 residues. CDR1 and CDR2 (germline): MNHNS, SASEGT. The CDR3 loop is CASTPGRAVQYF. In DNA, the CDR3 is TGTGCCAGCACCCCGGGGAGGGCAGTGCAGTACTTC.

This clonotype was found many times. J is TRBJ2-1 and V is TRBV10-1, with D perhaps matching TRBD1 (6 bases). The CDR3 contains 16 residues. The germline gives CDR1 WNHNN, CDR2 SYGVQD (reference sequence). Trimming shortened V by 3 bases and J by 5 bases, and 17 bases separated the two germline ends. The CDR3 here is CASSDPGDGGNNEQFF. The CDR3 DNA is TGCGCCAGCAGTGACCCAGGGGACGGCGGTAACAATGAGCAGTTCTTC.